The present T cell receptor beta chain was sequenced within a study of spatial heterogeneity in lung cancer. Study context: Any follow-up PBMC samples that were available went on to be sequenced, and the median time to follow-up was around 2 years after resection. An average of more than ten raw reads was observed per unique TCR and UMI combination.

Time point in this sample: blood at routine non-recurrence follow-up after resection. Researchers sequenced whole RNA taken from tumor, nontumor lung or frozen PBMC without sorting. The CDR3 covers 12 residues. The trim removed 6 bases at V and 5 bases at J, leaving 1 base unmatched. The V gene's germline CDR1 is MNHEY and CDR2 SVGAGI. Only one count was recorded for this clonotype. Carried by each TCR cDNA molecule was a unique molecular identifier. TCRdb fed the 5' RACE reads into MiXCR, producing one record per CDR3 protein. The sample lists about 23,000 distinct CDR3 sequences; 8% to 10% were seen once.

The sample was PBMCs, taken at follow-up. The clonotype comes from a male donor with early-stage non-small cell lung cancer. The rearrangement uses TRBV6-5 and TRBJ2-5; TRBD2 aligns across 9 bases. For the CDR3, the DNA is TGTGCCAGCAGGCGGGGGGGTGAGACCCAGTACTTC. Its translation: CASRRGGETQYF.